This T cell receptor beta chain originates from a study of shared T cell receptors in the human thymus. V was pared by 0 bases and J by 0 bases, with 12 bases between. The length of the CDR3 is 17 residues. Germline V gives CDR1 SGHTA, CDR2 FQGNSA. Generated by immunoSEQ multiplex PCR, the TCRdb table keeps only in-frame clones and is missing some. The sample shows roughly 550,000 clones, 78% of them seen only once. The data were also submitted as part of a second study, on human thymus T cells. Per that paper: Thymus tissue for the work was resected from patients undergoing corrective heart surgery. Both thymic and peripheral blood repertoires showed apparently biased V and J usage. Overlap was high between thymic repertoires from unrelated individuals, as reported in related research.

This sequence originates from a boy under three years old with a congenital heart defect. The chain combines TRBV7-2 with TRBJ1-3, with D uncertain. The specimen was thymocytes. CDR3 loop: CASSLASPLYSGNTIYF. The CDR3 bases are TGTGCCAGCAGCTTAGCTTCCCCGCTCTACTCTGGAAACACCATATATTTT.